This T cell receptor beta chain is from a study of blood T cell repertoires in COVID-19. TCRdb's copy holds only in-frame clones and misses some; the assay was immunoSEQ multiplex PCR. Of over 100,000 clones in the sample, 80% were seen once. Germline trimming cut 2 bases from V and 6 bases from J; bases unmatched to any gene: 10. The CDR3 runs to 15 residues. Germline V lookup: CDR1 SEHNR, CDR2 FQNEAQ (reference sequence). V and J are TRBV7-9 and TRBJ2-7; 7 nucleotides align to TRBD1. The origin of this receptor is a man in his 60s with active or convalescent COVID-19. The sequenced sample was peripheral blood. The CDR3 is CASSLRQGTASEQYF. CDR3 sequence (DNA): TGTGCCAGCAGCTTACGGCAGGGGACAGCGAGCGAGCAGTACTTC.